This entry concerns a single T cell receptor beta chain. The repertoire was sequenced with immunoSEQ multiplex PCR; TCRdb's copy has only in-frame clones and lacks some. Among around 170,000 clones listed, around 75% were seen once. The sample comes from a study of blood T cell repertoires in COVID-19. The overall study: The samples span acute and convalescent COVID-19 from the United States, Italy and Spain. In each case, the material was cDNA or gDNA derived from T cells, B-cell-depleted T cells, or PBMCs.

CDR1 and CDR2 (germline): GTSNPN, SVGIG (reference sequence). The CDR3 is made up of 13 amino acids. The V gene lost 6 bases and the J gene lost 1 base, with 12 bases spanning the gap. The source of this sequence is a woman of 80 years or more with acute or convalescent COVID-19. Input material: peripheral blood. The chain is built from TRBV30 and TRBJ1-1; a possible D gene is TRBD1 (5 bases). The CDR3 loop reads CACRRQGNTEAFF. CDR3 nucleotides: TGTGCCTGCCGCCGGCAGGGGAACACTGAAGCTTTCTTT.